This TCR beta chain originates from a study of siplizumab effects on memory and regulatory T cells. Study results and caveats: Sequences below about 10^-5 frequency were poorly captured. As a result, only a minor fraction of alloreactive clones mapped to unstimulated subsets.

V lost 5 bases to trimming and J lost 3 bases, with 16 bases between them. Germline V gene sequence: CDR1 SGHTA, CDR2 FQGTGA. The CDR3 extends over 15 amino acids. Sequencing of unstimulated naive, memory, effector memory and TEMRA subsets was performed in three donor pairs. For this clone: No antigen is known for it.

Profiled with immunoSEQ multiplex PCR; TCRdb holds only in-frame clones, not every one. Of some 53,000 clones listed, less than 98% are singletons. The J gene is TRBJ2-5, the V gene TRBV7-3; either TRBD1 or TRBD2 may supply D (5 bases each). Sequencing was done on a sample of naive CD4+ T cells sorted from blood. The clonotype was recovered from a human donor in good health. The CDR3 nucleotides read TGTGCCAGCAGCGTGTCGGGAACAGGCGAAGAGACCCAGTACTTC. Translated, it gives CASSVSGTGEETQYF. The full variable domain, completed using reference TRBV7-3 and TRBJ2-5, is GAGVSQTPSNKVTEKGKYVELRCDPISGHTALYWYRQSLGQGPEFLIYFQGTGAADDSGLPNDRFFAVRPEGSVSTLKIQRTERGDSAVYLCASSVSGTGEETQYFGPGTRLLVL.